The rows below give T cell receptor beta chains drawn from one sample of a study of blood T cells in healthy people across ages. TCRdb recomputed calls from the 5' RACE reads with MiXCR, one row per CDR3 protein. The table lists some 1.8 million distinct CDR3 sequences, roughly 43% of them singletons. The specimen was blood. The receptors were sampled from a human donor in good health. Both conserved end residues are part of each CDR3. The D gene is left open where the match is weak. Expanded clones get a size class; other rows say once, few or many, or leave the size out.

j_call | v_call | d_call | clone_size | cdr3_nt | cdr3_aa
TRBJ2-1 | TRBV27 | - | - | TGTGCCAGCAGTTTATCTTTTTCCAATGAGCGGTTCTTC | CASSLSFSNERFF
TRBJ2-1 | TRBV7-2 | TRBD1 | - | TGTGCCAGCAGCTTTTTATTAGGACAGGGGGACAATGAGCAGTTCTTC | CASSFLLGQGDNEQFF
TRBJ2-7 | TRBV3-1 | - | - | TGTGCCAGCTCACCACCGGGGTCCCTCTCCTACGAGCAGTACTTC | CASSPPGSLSYEQYF
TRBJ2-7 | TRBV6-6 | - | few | TGTGCCAGCAGTTACATCCCGGAGTCCTACGAGCAGTACTTC | CASSYIPESYEQYF
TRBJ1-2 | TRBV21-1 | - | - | TGTGCCAGCAGCAAAGTTAAAGGCGGACAGGGCTACCACCAGGATGAATCTCGTCGGTATGGCTACACCTTC | CASSKVKGGQGYHQDESRRYGYTF
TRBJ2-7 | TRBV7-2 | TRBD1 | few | TGTGCCAGCAGCTTACGCCTCGGGACAGGTTGGAACGAGCAGTACTTC | CASSLRLGTGWNEQYF
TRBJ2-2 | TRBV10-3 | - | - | TGTGCCACCGACGGGGGCGGGGAGCTGTTTTTT | CATDGGGELFF
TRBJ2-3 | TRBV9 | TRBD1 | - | TGTGCCAGCAGTAAGGACAGGGGGCGCACAGATACGCAGTATTTT | CASSKDRGRTDTQYF
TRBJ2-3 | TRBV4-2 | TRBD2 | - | TGTGCCAGCAGCCAAGAATTACTAGCGGGGTTAACAGATACGCAGTATTTT | CASSQELLAGLTDTQYF
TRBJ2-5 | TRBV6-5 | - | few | TGTGCCAGCAGTTACTCCGCCGTTGAGACCCAGTACTTC | CASSYSAVETQYF
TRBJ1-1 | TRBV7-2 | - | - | TGTGCCAGCAGCTTAAGTTGGGGGGCTATGAACACTGAAGCTTTCTTT | CASSLSWGAMNTEAFF
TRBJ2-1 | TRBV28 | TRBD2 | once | TGTGCCAGCAGTTTTGTTCTAGCGGGGAACCAGAATGAGCAGTTCTTC | CASSFVLAGNQNEQFF
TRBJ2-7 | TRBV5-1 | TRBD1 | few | TGCGCCAGCAGCTTGTCGGGACAGGGTGGCTACGAGCAGTACTTC | CASSLSGQGGYEQYF
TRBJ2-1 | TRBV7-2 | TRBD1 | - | TGTGCCAGCAGCTGGGACAGGGTTGGAAGTGAGCAGTTCTTC | CASSWDRVGSEQFF
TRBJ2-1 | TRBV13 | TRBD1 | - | TGTGCCAGCAGCGCCCTACCCCCGGGACAGCTCCTCAATGAGCAGTTCTTC | CASSALPPGQLLNEQFF
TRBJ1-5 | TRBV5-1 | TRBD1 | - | TGCGCCAGCAGCTTTACAGGGGACAGCCAGCCCCAGCATTTT | CASSFTGDSQPQHF
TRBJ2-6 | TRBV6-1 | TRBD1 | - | TGTGCCAGCAGTCCACAGGGGGCGGGGGCCGACGTCCTGACTTTC | CASSPQGAGADVLTF
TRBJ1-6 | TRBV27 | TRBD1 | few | TGTGCCAGCAGTTTGCGGGACAGAACGAATTCACCCCTCCACTTT | CASSLRDRTNSPLHF
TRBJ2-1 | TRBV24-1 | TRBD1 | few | TGTGCCACCAGTGGCATCGGGACAGGGGTAGATGAGCAGTTCTTC | CATSGIGTGVDEQFF
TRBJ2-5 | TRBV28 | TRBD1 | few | TGTGCCAGCAGTCCCCAGGGGGTCCGGGAGACCCAGTACTTC | CASSPQGVRETQYF
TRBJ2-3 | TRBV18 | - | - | TGTGCCAGCTCACCACGGGATAGTAGCACAGATACGCAGTATTTT | CASSPRDSSTDTQYF
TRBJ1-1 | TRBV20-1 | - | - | TGCAGTGCCCCGGGACCCCTGAACACTGAAGCTTTCTTT | CSAPGPLNTEAFF
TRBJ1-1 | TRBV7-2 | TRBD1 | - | TGTGCCAGCAGCTCCTACAGGGGGCGCAAGGCTTTCTTT | CASSSYRGRKAFF
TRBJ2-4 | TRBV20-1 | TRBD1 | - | TGCAGTGCTAGAGATACCAGGGGGACCAAAAACATTCAGTACTTC | CSARDTRGTKNIQYF
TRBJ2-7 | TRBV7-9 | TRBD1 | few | TGTGCCAGCAGCTTAGGACAGGGGGACTACTACGAGCAGTACTTC | CASSLGQGDYYEQYF
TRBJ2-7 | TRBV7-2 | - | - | TGTGCCAGCAGCCCACGGCAGGGAGGGGGTAACGAGCAGTACTTC | CASSPRQGGGNEQYF
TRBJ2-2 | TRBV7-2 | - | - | TGTGCCAACAGCTCTCAGGGCACCGGGGAGCTGTTTTTT | CANSSQGTGELFF
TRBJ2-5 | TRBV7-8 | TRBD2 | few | TGTGCCAGCAGCTCCTTGAGGCTAGCGGGGGGATTTGGGACCCAGTACTTC | CASSSLRLAGGFGTQYF
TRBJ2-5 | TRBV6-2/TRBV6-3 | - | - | TGTGCCAGCAGTTTACTCCGAGAGGGGATGCGTAGAGAGACCCAGTACTTC | CASSLLREGMRRETQYF
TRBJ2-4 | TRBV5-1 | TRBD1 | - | TGCGCCAGCAACCCTACAGGGGGCCCCTCAAGGGACATTCAGTACTTC | CASNPTGGPSRDIQYF
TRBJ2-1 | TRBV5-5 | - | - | TGTGCCAGCAGGTCGAGGGGAGCCTACAATGAGCAGTTCTTC | CASRSRGAYNEQFF
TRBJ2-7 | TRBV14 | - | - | TGTGCCAGCAGCCAAGTGGGTGACTGCGAGCAGTACTTC | CASSQVGDCEQYF
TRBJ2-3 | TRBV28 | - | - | TGTGCCAGCACCTTGCAAGGGACCCCTCCTAGCACAGATACGCAGTATTTT | CASTLQGTPPSTDTQYF
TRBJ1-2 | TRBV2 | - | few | TGTGCCAGCAGTGCGACCCCTAGAAGTGGCTACACCTTC | CASSATPRSGYTF
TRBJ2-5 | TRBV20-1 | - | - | TGCAGTCCCTCCTGGACAGCACAAGAGACCCAGTACTTC | CSPSWTAQETQYF
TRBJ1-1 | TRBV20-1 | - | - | TGCAGTGCTAGGCAGGGAGATCCAGGAGCTTTCTTT | CSARQGDPGAFF
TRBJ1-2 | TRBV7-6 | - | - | TGTGCCAGCAGCCCAACCGATACCGTGGGGGACTATGGCTACACCTTC | CASSPTDTVGDYGYTF
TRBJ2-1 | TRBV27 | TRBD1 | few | TGTGCCAGCAGAAGAACGATCGGACAGGGTGTCGGGGCTGAGCAGTTCTTC | CASRRTIGQGVGAEQFF
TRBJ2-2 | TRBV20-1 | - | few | TGCAGTGCCCCGGACGCCGGGGAGCTGTTTTTT | CSAPDAGELFF
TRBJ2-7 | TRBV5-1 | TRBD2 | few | TGCGCCAGCAGCCTGGGGGGGGTTGACTCCTACGAGCAGTACTTC | CASSLGGVDSYEQYF
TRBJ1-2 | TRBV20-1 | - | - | TGCAGTGCTAGCGTTACGGCAGGGGCGTATGGCTACACCTTC | CSASVTAGAYGYTF
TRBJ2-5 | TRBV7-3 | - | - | TGTGCCAGCAGCTTAAACCAAGGGGCACAGACAGAGACCCAGTACTTC | CASSLNQGAQTETQYF